This is a list of T cell receptor beta chains from one sample in a study of control samples from healthy donors and cancer patients. The repertoire was sequenced with immunoSEQ multiplex PCR; TCRdb's copy has only in-frame clones and lacks some. This sample has more than 65,000 clones; about four fifths occur once, and the top ten carry about 15%. The sample was blood. The receptors originated from a man aged 50-59 years in good health. CDR3s include the opening cysteine and the closing phenylalanine or tryptophan. Fields, in order: D gene, clone size, V gene, J gene, CDR3 DNA, CDR3 protein. D genes are given only for firm matches. A row's size may be missing; if present it is once, few, many or a size class.

D: NA
size: NA
V: TRBV5-1
J: TRBJ1-5
DNA: TGCGCCAGCAGCTTGGAGGGCTATAGCAATCAGCCCCAGCATTTT
CDR3: CASSLEGYSNQPQHF

D: NA
size: NA
V: TRBV11-3
J: TRBJ2-1
DNA: TGTGCCAGCAGCTTAGGGGGCGAGCAGTTCTTC
CDR3: CASSLGGEQFF

D: TRBD1
size: NA
V: TRBV11-2
J: TRBJ2-3
DNA: TGTGCCAGCAGCCAGGGACAGGCCAAAACAGATACGCAGTATTTT
CDR3: CASSQGQAKTDTQYF

D: TRBD2
size: NA
V: TRBV7-2
J: TRBJ2-1
DNA: TGTGCCAGCAGCTTAGGAAGCGGGAGTGCGAATGAGCAGTTCTTC
CDR3: CASSLGSGSANEQFF

D: TRBD1
size: NA
V: TRBV28
J: TRBJ2-6
DNA: TGTGCCAGCAGTTCTCAGGGGGCAACTGGGGCCAACGTCCTGACTTTC
CDR3: CASSSQGATGANVLTF

D: TRBD2
size: NA
V: TRBV30
J: TRBJ2-1
DNA: TGTGCCTGGAGGGGTAGCGGGGGTGGGCAGTTCTTC
CDR3: CAWRGSGGGQFF

D: TRBD2
size: once
V: TRBV11-3
J: TRBJ2-3
DNA: TGTGCCAGCAGCGTCGGACTAGCGGGAGGTGGGACGCAGTATTTT
CDR3: CASSVGLAGGGTQYF

D: TRBD2
size: NA
V: TRBV6-5
J: TRBJ2-2
DNA: TGTGCCAGCCGACTAGCGGGAGATCACGGGGAGCTGTTTTTT
CDR3: CASRLAGDHGELFF

D: NA
size: NA
V: TRBV12-3/TRBV12-4
J: TRBJ1-1
DNA: TGTGCCAGCAGAAACATGAACACTGAAGCTTTCTTT
CDR3: CASRNMNTEAFF

D: NA
size: NA
V: TRBV5-1
J: TRBJ1-2
DNA: TGCGCCAGCAGCTTGGACAGGAACAACTATGGCTACACCTTC
CDR3: CASSLDRNNYGYTF

D: TRBD1
size: NA
V: TRBV5-4
J: TRBJ2-7
DNA: TGTGCCAGCAGTTTAGAGTCTCCGGGACAGGGGGATAAGCAGTACTTC
CDR3: CASSLESPGQGDKQYF

D: NA
size: NA
V: TRBV12-5
J: TRBJ1-1
DNA: TGTGCTAGTGGTTTGGGGTCGTGGGACACTGAAGCTTTCTTT
CDR3: CASGLGSWDTEAFF

D: NA
size: NA
V: TRBV5-8
J: TRBJ1-5
DNA: TGTGCCAGCAGCTTGGTTTGGGACGCGCGGGGCTGGTCCCAGCATTTT
CDR3: CASSLVWDARGWSQHF

D: TRBD2
size: few
V: TRBV4-3
J: TRBJ2-3
DNA: TGCGCCAGCAGCCAAGATGGGGGGGAAACAGATACGCAGTATTTT
CDR3: CASSQDGGETDTQYF

D: NA
size: NA
V: TRBV4-1
J: TRBJ2-3
DNA: TGCGCCAGCAGCCCGTGGCGAACGGGAGAGGGGACAGATACGCAGTATTTT
CDR3: CASSPWRTGEGTDTQYF

D: TRBD2
size: NA
V: TRBV14
J: TRBJ2-1
DNA: TGTGCCAGCAGCCAAGAGCCAGCGGGAGCCTACAATGAGCAGTTCTTC
CDR3: CASSQEPAGAYNEQFF

D: TRBD1
size: NA
V: TRBV4-3
J: TRBJ2-7
DNA: TGCGCCACCTCGGACAGGGGAATCTACGAGCAGTACTTC
CDR3: CATSDRGIYEQYF

D: NA
size: NA
V: TRBV19
J: TRBJ2-5
DNA: TGTGCCACCCTAACAGAGGGAAGGTCACAAGAGACCCAGTACTTC
CDR3: CATLTEGRSQETQYF

D: NA
size: NA
V: TRBV18
J: TRBJ2-3
DNA: TGTGCCAGCTCACACACAGATACGCAGTATTTT
CDR3: CASSHTDTQYF

D: NA
size: NA
V: TRBV3-1/TRBV3-2
J: TRBJ1-1
DNA: TGTGCCAGCAGCCAAGGAGCAGGCGCTAACACTGAAGCTTTCTTT
CDR3: CASSQGAGANTEAFF

D: NA
size: once
V: TRBV3-1/TRBV3-2
J: TRBJ2-1
DNA: TGTGCCAGCAGCCAATCTCGGGCTGGCGGGGATAAGTTCTTC
CDR3: CASSQSRAGGDKFF

D: NA
size: NA
V: TRBV5-1
J: TRBJ1-2
DNA: TGCGCCAGCAGCCTAGACAGTAACTATGGCTACACCTTC
CDR3: CASSLDSNYGYTF

D: TRBD2
size: NA
V: TRBV23-1
J: TRBJ2-1
DNA: TGCGCCAGCAGTCAACCTAGCGGGAGAGTGGGCTCCTACAATGAGCAGTTCTTC
CDR3: CASSQPSGRVGSYNEQFF

D: NA
size: NA
V: TRBV15
J: TRBJ2-1
DNA: TGTGCCACCAGCGGGGCGGCTACAGAGCAGTTCTTC
CDR3: CATSGAATEQFF

D: NA
size: NA
V: TRBV11-3
J: TRBJ1-4
DNA: TGTGCCAGCAGCTTACAATCTAATGAAAAACTGTTTTTT
CDR3: CASSLQSNEKLFF

D: NA
size: once
V: TRBV6-5
J: TRBJ1-1
DNA: TGTGCCAGCAGTTACGACAGGCGAGGGGATGAAGCTTTCTTT
CDR3: CASSYDRRGDEAFF

D: NA
size: once
V: TRBV10-3
J: TRBJ2-1
DNA: TGTGCCATCAGTGAGTCGAGAGGGATTGGAACAGTTGAGCAGTTCTTC
CDR3: CAISESRGIGTVEQFF

D: TRBD1
size: NA
V: TRBV7-8
J: TRBJ1-6
DNA: TGTGCCAGCAGCTTAGCACAGGGGAGCTCACCCCTCCACTTT
CDR3: CASSLAQGSSPLHF

D: NA
size: few
V: TRBV18
J: TRBJ2-6
DNA: TGTGCCAGCTCCCCGTGGGGGTCACCTGGGGCCAACGTCCTGACTTTC
CDR3: CASSPWGSPGANVLTF

D: NA
size: NA
V: TRBV11-2
J: TRBJ1-1
DNA: TGTGCCAGCAGCCTGAATTTTAGGGGCACTGAAGCTTTCTTT
CDR3: CASSLNFRGTEAFF

D: NA
size: few
V: TRBV6-5
J: TRBJ1-4
DNA: TGTGCCAGCTATAGCCATAATAATGAAAAACTGTTTTTT
CDR3: CASYSHNNEKLFF

D: NA
size: NA
V: TRBV7-2
J: TRBJ1-1
DNA: TGTGCCAGCAGCAAAAACTCACAGAACACTGAAGCTTTCTTT
CDR3: CASSKNSQNTEAFF

D: NA
size: NA
V: TRBV9
J: TRBJ2-3
DNA: TGTGCCAGCAGCGTAGATCGGAGGTTCGCAGATACGCAGTATTTT
CDR3: CASSVDRRFADTQYF

D: NA
size: NA
V: TRBV21-1
J: TRBJ1-2
DNA: TGTGCCGGCACTTGGACAGGGCCCCCACTATCTTATGGCTACACCTTC
CDR3: CAGTWTGPPLSYGYTF

D: TRBD2
size: NA
V: TRBV24-1
J: TRBJ2-1
DNA: TGTGCCACCGGACTAGCGCAAGACAATGAGCAGTTCTTC
CDR3: CATGLAQDNEQFF

D: NA
size: NA
V: TRBV6-2/TRBV6-3
J: TRBJ1-2
DNA: TGTGCCAGCAGTTACGGGGGATCTAACTATGGCTACACCTTC
CDR3: CASSYGGSNYGYTF

D: NA
size: NA
V: TRBV14
J: TRBJ2-1
DNA: TGTGCCAGCAGCCAAGAACAGCCGTACTCCTACAATGAGCAGTTCTTC
CDR3: CASSQEQPYSYNEQFF

D: NA
size: NA
V: TRBV12-3/TRBV12-4
J: TRBJ1-1
DNA: TGTGCCAGCAGTTCCGGGAAGAACACTGAAGCTTTCTTT
CDR3: CASSSGKNTEAFF

D: NA
size: NA
V: TRBV7-9
J: TRBJ1-2
DNA: TGTGCCAGCAGCCCCCGGCGTCAGCTTGGCTACACCTTC
CDR3: CASSPRRQLGYTF

D: TRBD1
size: NA
V: TRBV5-6
J: TRBJ1-5
DNA: TGTGCCAGCAGCTTGGGGACAGGGACTCTCAATCAGCCCCAGCATTTT
CDR3: CASSLGTGTLNQPQHF

D: TRBD1
size: NA
V: TRBV11-3
J: TRBJ1-2
DNA: TGTGCCAGCAGCTCGCCGGGACAGGGGCAATGGAGTGGCTACACCTTC
CDR3: CASSSPGQGQWSGYTF

D: NA
size: few
V: TRBV5-4
J: TRBJ2-6
DNA: TGTGCCAGCAGCTTGAAAGGGGGTGGGGCCAACGTCCTGACTTTC
CDR3: CASSLKGGGANVLTF

D: TRBD1
size: NA
V: TRBV6-6
J: TRBJ1-2
DNA: TGTGCCAGCAGTCTTCTAGGGACAGGGGGCGGTTACCATTATGGCTACACCTTC
CDR3: CASSLLGTGGGYHYGYTF

D: NA
size: NA
V: TRBV6-2/TRBV6-3
J: TRBJ2-3
DNA: TGTGCCAGCAGTTACGTGGCAGCACAACTTTTAAAAACAGATACGCAGTATTTT
CDR3: CASSYVAAQLLKTDTQYF

D: TRBD1
size: NA
V: TRBV5-1
J: TRBJ1-1
DNA: TGCGCCAGCAGCGGACCGACAGGGAGGGGCACTGAAGCTTTCTTT
CDR3: CASSGPTGRGTEAFF

D: NA
size: few
V: TRBV18
J: TRBJ1-1
DNA: TGTGCCAGCTCACCTTCTAGTGCCGGGACTAGACAAACTGAAGCTTTCTTT
CDR3: CASSPSSAGTRQTEAFF

D: NA
size: NA
V: TRBV30
J: TRBJ1-6
DNA: TGTGCCTGGAGTGGGTCAGCTTATCCCCTCCACTTT
CDR3: CAWSGSAYPLHF

D: NA
size: NA
V: TRBV11-2
J: TRBJ1-5
DNA: TGTGCCAGCAGCTTAGGTTACGATGTCCGTAATCAGCCCCAGCATTTT
CDR3: CASSLGYDVRNQPQHF

D: NA
size: NA
V: TRBV19
J: TRBJ1-2
DNA: TGTGCCAGTAATCGGGTTGGGGGGGACTATGGCTACACCTTC
CDR3: CASNRVGGDYGYTF

D: NA
size: NA
V: TRBV7-9
J: TRBJ2-3
DNA: TGTGCCAGCAGCTTCCCATGGGCGGGAAGCACAGATACGCAGTATTTT
CDR3: CASSFPWAGSTDTQYF

D: NA
size: few
V: TRBV7-2
J: TRBJ2-7
DNA: TGTGCCAGCAGCTTAGCCCAAAGGGGCGAGCAGTACTTC
CDR3: CASSLAQRGEQYF

D: TRBD2
size: NA
V: TRBV4-2
J: TRBJ2-4
DNA: TGTGCCAGCAGCCAAGATAGGAGCGGGACTAGCAAAAACATTCAGTACTTC
CDR3: CASSQDRSGTSKNIQYF

D: NA
size: NA
V: TRBV9
J: TRBJ1-2
DNA: TGTGCCAGCAGCGTAGAACCAGCTAACTATGGCTACACCTTC
CDR3: CASSVEPANYGYTF

D: NA
size: few
V: TRBV19
J: TRBJ2-7
DNA: TGTGCCACCACCCGGGGCGGCCCCTCCTACGAGCAGTACTTC
CDR3: CATTRGGPSYEQYF

D: NA
size: NA
V: TRBV3-1/TRBV3-2
J: TRBJ1-5
DNA: TGTGCCAGCAGCCAAGATTCTAGGTGTCACAATAGCAATCAGCCCCAGCATTTT
CDR3: CASSQDSRCHNSNQPQHF